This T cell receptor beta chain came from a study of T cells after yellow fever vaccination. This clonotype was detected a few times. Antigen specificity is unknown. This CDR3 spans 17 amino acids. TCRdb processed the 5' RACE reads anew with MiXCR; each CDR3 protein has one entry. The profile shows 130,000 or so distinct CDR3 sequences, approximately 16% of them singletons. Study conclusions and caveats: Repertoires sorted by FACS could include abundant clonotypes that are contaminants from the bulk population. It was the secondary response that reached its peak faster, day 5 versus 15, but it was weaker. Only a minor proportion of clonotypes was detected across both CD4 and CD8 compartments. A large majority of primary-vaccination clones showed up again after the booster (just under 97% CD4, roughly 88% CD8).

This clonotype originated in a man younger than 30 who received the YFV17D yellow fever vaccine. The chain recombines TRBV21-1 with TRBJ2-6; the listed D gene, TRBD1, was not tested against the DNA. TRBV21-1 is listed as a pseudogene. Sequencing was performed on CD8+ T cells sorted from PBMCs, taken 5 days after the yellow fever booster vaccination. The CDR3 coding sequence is TGTGCCATCGAGACCGGGACAGACCTCTCTGGGGCCAACGTCCTGACTTTC. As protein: CAIETGTDLSGANVLTF.